These 10 T cell receptor beta chains were all obtained from the same sample, sequenced in a study of graft-versus-host responses after intestinal transplantation. Method: immunoSEQ multiplex PCR; TCRdb's copy keeps in-frame clones and lacks some. The sample consists of roughly 25,000 clones, approximately 87% of them appearing once. The sequencing used PBMCs, collected about 28 days after intestinal transplant. The receptors derive from a human patient who received an intestinal transplant, so some T cells may come from the graft donor.

The genes are TRBV7-2 and TRBJ2-3; maybe TRBD2 (5 bases). The CDR3 is made up of 15 amino acids. The V gene's germline CDR1 is SGHTA and CDR2 FQGNSA. Trimming removed 7 bases from V and 0 bases from J, with 14 bases in between. CDR3 bases: TGTGCCAGCACCGAGCTGAGACTAAGCACAGATACGCAGTATTTT. It encodes CASTELRLSTDTQYF.

The chain combines TRBV5-4 with TRBJ1-1; D not certain. V was clipped by 0 bases and J by 0 bases, with 9 bases between them. Per germline, CDR1 SGHNT and CDR2 YYREEE (reference sequence). The CDR3 totals 15 residues. The CDR3 DNA reads as TGTGCCAGCAGCTTGGTACGAGGCATGAACACTGAAGCTTTCTTT. Its translation: CASSLVRGMNTEAFF.

The chain uses TRBV11-2 and TRBJ1-6; D gene uncertain. V lost 4 bases and J 9 bases, leaving 7 bases between the germline ends. The CDR3 runs 12 residues. In germline, CDR1 is SGHAT, CDR2 FQNNGV. CDR3 nucleotides: TGTGCCAGCAGCTCTGCCCCTTCACCCCTCCACTTT. Residues: CASSSAPSPLHF. The complete variable domain, with remaining parts taken from reference TRBV11-2 and TRBJ1-6, reads EAGVAQSPRYKIIEKRQSVAFWCNPISGHATLYWYQQILGQGPKLLIQFQNNGVVDDSQLPKDRFSAERLKGVDSTLKIQPAKLEDSAVYLCASSSAPSPLHFGNGTRLTVT.

This chain links TRBV9 with TRBJ2-2, with D maybe TRBD2 (5 bases). Germline V gives CDR1 SGDLS, CDR2 YYNGEE. This CDR3 has 16 amino acids. V lost 3 bases and J 4 bases, leaving 16 bases between the germline ends. DNA of the CDR3: TGTGCCAGCAGCGGCGCAGGAGGCCAAAGCACCGGGGAGCTGTTTTTT. Translation: CASSGAGGQSTGELFF.

The chain carries TRBV6-6 and TRBJ2-5; perhaps TRBD2 as D (5 bases). From germline, CDR1 is MNHNY and CDR2 SVGAGI (reference sequence). V lost 0 bases and J lost 5, with 7 bases in between. The CDR3 is 13 amino acids. The CDR3 spells CASSYSQRETQYF. The CDR3 coding sequence is TGTGCCAGCAGTTACTCTCAGCGGGAGACCCAGTACTTC.

The rearrangement links TRBV5-1 to TRBJ2-2, with 10 bases matching TRBD2. CDR1 and CDR2 (germline): SGHRS, YFSETQ. The CDR3 runs 17 residues. Trimming removed 2 bases from V and 0 bases from J; junction bases left unmatched: 4. The CDR3 nucleotides are TGCGCCAGCAGCTTAGGGGGACTAGCGACGAACACCGGGGAGCTGTTTTTT. Protein product: CASSLGGLATNTGELFF.

The chain joins TRBV4-1 to TRBJ2-1, with 10 bases identical to TRBD2. The V and J ends lost 1 base and 8 bases, in that order; junction bases with no gene match: 8. CDR3 size: 16 residues. Germline CDR1 and CDR2: MGHRA and YSYEKL. The CDR3 here is CASSQVGSGRFDEQFF. The DNA of the CDR3 is TGCGCCAGCAGCCAAGTGGGTAGCGGGAGGTTCGATGAGCAGTTCTTC.

The chain carries TRBV18 and TRBJ1-5; D unresolved. Trimming took 3 bases from V and 5 from J, leaving 8 bases between them. Germline V CDR1 and CDR2: KGHSH, LQKENI. This CDR3 is 13 amino acids long. The CDR3 bases are TGTGCCAGCTCACCCGGGAAAGATCAGCCCCAGCATTTT. As protein: CASSPGKDQPQHF. Complete variable domain (other parts from reference TRBV18 and TRBJ1-5): NAGVMQNPRHLVRRRGQEARLRCSPMKGHSHVYWYRQLPEEGLKFMVYLQKENIIDESGMPKERFSAEFPKEGPSILRIQQVVRGDSAAYFCASSPGKDQPQHFGDGTRLSIL.

V gene TRBV12-5 combines with J gene TRBJ2-3; 11 nucleotides align to TRBD2. Germline lookup yields CDR1 LGHNT and CDR2 FRNRAP. V lost 0 bases to trimming and J lost 4 bases; unmatched junction nucleotides: 0. CDR3 size: 15 residues. The CDR3 region is CASGLVLAGADTQYF. The CDR3 coding sequence is TGTGCTAGTGGTTTGGTACTAGCGGGGGCAGATACGCAGTATTTT.

This clone has more than one count but fewer than ten. The J gene is TRBJ2-7, the V gene TRBV5-1; the match to TRBD2 covers 9 bases. Trimming removed 3 bases from V and 4 bases from J; junction bases left unmatched: 8. The CDR3 extends over 15 amino acids. Germline V CDR1 and CDR2: SGHRS, YFSETQ. CDR3 sequence (DNA): TGCGCCAGCAGCTGGACCTTAGCGGGGGTTTACGAGCAGTACTTC. Residues: CASSWTLAGVYEQYF.